Below, 15 T cell receptor beta chains from the same sample are listed, as sequenced in a study of cytomegalovirus exposure and HLA in healthy donors. Vbeta (60) and Jbeta (13) primers were used in the PCR. Data came from immunoSEQ multiplex PCR; TCRdb stores just in-frame clones and leaves some out. The repertoire consists of roughly 120,000 clones, with 6.5% to 9.5% occurring once and the leading ten covering around 5.5%. Sample: PBMCs. The source of these receptors is a man between 35 and 55 years old in good health and CMV-seronegative.

This sequence joins TRBV6-5 and TRBJ2-7; 9 bases line up with TRBD1. CDR3 length: 14 residues. With V trimmed by 5 bases and J by 5 bases, 7 bases remained unmatched. Germline V gives CDR1 MNHEY, CDR2 SVGAGI. In DNA form, the CDR3 reads TGTGCCAGCAGTGTCACAGGACAGGGGAACGAGCAGTACTTC. Translation gives CASSVTGQGNEQYF.

This clone showed up just a few times. This chain joins TRBV6-5 and TRBJ1-2; 8 bases are a match to TRBD1. V was pared by 8 bases and J by 0 bases, with 2 bases of the junction left unmatched. There are 13 residues in the CDR3. Per the germline V gene, CDR1 is MNHEY and CDR2 is SVGAGI. CDR3 protein: CASSQGANYGYTF. The CDR3 coding sequence is TGTGCCAGCTCACAGGGGGCTAACTATGGCTACACCTTC.

This rearrangement joins TRBV6-5 to TRBJ2-3, with TRBD2 identical over 8 bases. CDR1 is MNHEY, CDR2 SVGAGI, per germline. CDR3 length: 15 residues. With V trimmed by 6 bases and J by 3 bases, 8 bases remained unmatched. The CDR3 region is CASSSRTSMTDTQYF. CDR3 coding DNA: TGTGCCAGCAGCTCCCGGACTAGCATGACAGATACGCAGTATTTT.

This clone was seen a few times. The genes are TRBV6-5 and TRBJ2-5; 8 bases match TRBD2. Germline V gene lookup returns CDR1 MNHEY and CDR2 SVGAGI. The CDR3 loop spans 14 amino acids. After removal of 5 bases from V and 2 bases from J, the junction contained 4 bases not matched to a gene. The CDR3 nucleotides read TGTGCCAGCAGTGCCCCGGGGGGGCAAGAGACCCAGTACTTC. This gives the protein CASSAPGGQETQYF.

The chain uses TRBV4-1 and TRBJ1-6, with 8 bases lining up with TRBD1. V lost 5 bases, J lost 9 bases, and 9 bases stayed unmatched. The CDR3 is 15 amino acids. Germline V gives CDR1 MGHRA, CDR2 YSYEKL. In DNA, the CDR3 is TGCGCCAGCAGCTTGGCAGGGGGCTCAAGTTCACCCCTCCACTTT. This encodes CASSLAGGSSSPLHF.

The rearrangement links TRBV6-5 to TRBJ1-1; D not resolved. The CDR3 totals 15 residues. The germline CDR1 and CDR2 sequences are MNHEY and SVGAGI. Trimming left V 2 bases short and J 3 bases short, with 13 bases between. CDR3 region: CASSYKRTQDTEAFF. CDR3 nucleotides: TGTGCCAGCAGTTACAAGCGGACCCAGGACACTGAAGCTTTCTTT.

V is TRBV18 and J is TRBJ2-3, with 10 positions matching TRBD1. V shed 3 bases, J shed 3 bases, and the junction held 0 bases outside the gene matches. Germline V lookup: CDR1 KGHSH, CDR2 LQKENI. CDR3 length: 14 residues. The CDR3 loop is CASSPGQGTDTQYF. The CDR3 coding sequence is TGTGCCAGCTCACCGGGACAGGGGACAGATACGCAGTATTTT.

This chain joins TRBV2 and TRBJ2-7; 7 nucleotides agree with TRBD1. The V and J ends lost 6 bases and 7 bases, in that order; junction bases with no gene match: 15. CDR1 and CDR2 from the germline V gene are SNHLY and FYNNEI. This CDR3 is built from 15 residues. CDR3 protein: CASRSGQDVLGEQYF. The CDR3 nucleotides read TGTGCCAGCAGGTCCGGACAGGACGTTTTAGGGGAGCAGTACTTC.

The table lists this clone with a few counts. V is TRBV7-6 and J is TRBJ2-3, with TRBD2 matching 14 bases. J lost 8 bases, V lost 5 bases, and 9 bases had no gene match. The germline V gene encodes CDR1 SGHVS and CDR2 FNYEAQ. The CDR3 covers 16 residues. CDR3 sequence: CASSGRLAGGPATQYF. In nucleotides, the CDR3 is TGTGCCAGCAGCGGGCGACTAGCGGGGGGGCCCGCTACGCAGTATTTT.

The V call is TRBV30, the J call TRBJ2-3; 7 nucleotides line up with TRBD2. After removal of 3 bases from V and 3 bases from J, the junction contained 6 bases not matched to a gene. Germline V gene sequence: CDR1 GTSNPN, CDR2 SVGIG (reference sequence). This CDR3 spans 14 amino acids. CDR3 region: CAWRWGGVTDTQYF. For the CDR3, the DNA is TGTGCCTGGAGGTGGGGGGGGGTTACAGATACGCAGTATTTT.

This chain connects TRBV5-1 to TRBJ1-1; D ambiguous. This CDR3 is 14 amino acids long. The germline V gene encodes CDR1 SGHRS and CDR2 YFSETQ. The V and J ends lost 5 bases and 2 bases respectively, with 13 bases between them. CDR3 DNA: TGCGCCAGCAGATCTTTAGCATCTAACACTGAAGCTTTCTTT. This codes for CASRSLASNTEAFF. Complete variable domain (other parts from reference TRBV5-1 and TRBJ1-1): KAGVTQTPRYLIKTRGQQVTLSCSPISGHRSVSWYQQTPGQGLQFLFEYFSETQRNKGNFPGRFSGRQFSNSRSEMNVSTLELGDSALYLCASRSLASNTEAFFGQGTRLTVV.

The chain recombines TRBV27 with TRBJ2-5; 14 bases line up with TRBD2. The CDR3 is 15 amino acids. V lost 3 bases and J lost 3; bases outside the gene matches: 0. Per germline, CDR1 MNHEY and CDR2 SMNVEV (reference sequence). This chain's CDR3 is CASSLTSGGEETQYF. CDR3 in DNA: TGTGCCAGCAGTTTGACTAGCGGGGGGGAAGAGACCCAGTACTTC.

This clone was found a few times. This chain uses TRBV25-1 with TRBJ1-2; 7 nucleotides agree with TRBD1. V gave up 1 base and J gave up 6 bases; unmatched junction bases: 8. There are 15 residues in the CDR3. Germline V gene sequence: CDR1 MGHDK, CDR2 SYGVNS. Here the CDR3 reads CASSEWGRGSHGYTF. The CDR3 DNA is TGTGCCAGCAGTGAATGGGGCAGGGGGAGCCATGGCTACACCTTC.

Only a few counts were recorded for this clone. The rearrangement joins TRBV7-9 to TRBJ2-7, with 7 positions matching TRBD1. V was clipped by 8 bases and J by 7 bases; unmatched bases: 8. CDR3 length: 12 residues. Germline CDR1 is SEHNR and CDR2 is FQNEAQ (reference sequence). CDR3 DNA: TGTGCCAGCGGCGAGACAGGGAATGAGCAGTACTTC. Encoded protein: CASGETGNEQYF.

The gene calls are TRBV27 and TRBJ1-2; TRBD1 aligns across 12 bases. The CDR3 is 16 amino acids. Unmatched junction bases numbered 10, after V lost 7 bases and J lost 4 bases. The germline V gene has CDR1 MNHEY and CDR2 SMNVEV (reference sequence). This CDR3 is CASTSLGTGGFYGYTF. The CDR3 DNA reads as TGTGCCAGCACCTCTCTCGGGACAGGGGGCTTCTATGGCTACACCTTC.